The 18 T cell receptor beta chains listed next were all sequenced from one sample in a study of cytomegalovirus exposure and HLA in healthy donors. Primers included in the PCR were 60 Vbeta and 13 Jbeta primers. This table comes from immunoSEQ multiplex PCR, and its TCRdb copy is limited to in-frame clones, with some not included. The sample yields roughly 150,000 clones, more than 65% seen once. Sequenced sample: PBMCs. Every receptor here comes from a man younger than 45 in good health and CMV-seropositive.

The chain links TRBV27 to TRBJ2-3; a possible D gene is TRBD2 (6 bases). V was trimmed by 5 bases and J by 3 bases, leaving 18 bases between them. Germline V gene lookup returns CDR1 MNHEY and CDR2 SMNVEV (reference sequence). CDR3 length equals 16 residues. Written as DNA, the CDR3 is TGTGCCAGCAGTCTCACCGGGACTTGGAATACAGATACGCAGTATTTT. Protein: CASSLTGTWNTDTQYF.

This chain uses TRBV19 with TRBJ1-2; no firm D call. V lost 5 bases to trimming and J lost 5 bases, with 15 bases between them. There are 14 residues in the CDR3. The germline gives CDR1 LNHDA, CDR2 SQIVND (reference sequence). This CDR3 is CASSGRGSIYGYTF. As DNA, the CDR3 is TGTGCCAGTAGTGGCCGCGGGTCCATATATGGCTACACCTTC.

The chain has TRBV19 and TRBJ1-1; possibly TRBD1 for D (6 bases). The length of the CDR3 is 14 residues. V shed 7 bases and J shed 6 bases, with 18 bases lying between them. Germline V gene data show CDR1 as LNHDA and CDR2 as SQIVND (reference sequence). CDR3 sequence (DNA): TGTGCCAGTACCCAGCGGGGGGCAGGGGCTGAAGCTTTCTTT. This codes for CASTQRGAGAEAFF.

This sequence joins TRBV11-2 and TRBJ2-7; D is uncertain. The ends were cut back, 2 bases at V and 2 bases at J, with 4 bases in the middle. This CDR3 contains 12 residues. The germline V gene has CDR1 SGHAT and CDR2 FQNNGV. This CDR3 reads CASSLTAYEQYF. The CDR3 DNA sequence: TGTGCCAGCAGCTTAACAGCCTACGAGCAGTACTTC.

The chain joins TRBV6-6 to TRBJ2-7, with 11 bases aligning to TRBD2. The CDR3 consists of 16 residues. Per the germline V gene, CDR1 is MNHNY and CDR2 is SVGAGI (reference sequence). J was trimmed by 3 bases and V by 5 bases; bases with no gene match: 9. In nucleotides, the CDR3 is TGTGCCAGCAGTCCGGGACTAGCGGACCGGGGCTACGAGCAGTACTTC. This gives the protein CASSPGLADRGYEQYF.

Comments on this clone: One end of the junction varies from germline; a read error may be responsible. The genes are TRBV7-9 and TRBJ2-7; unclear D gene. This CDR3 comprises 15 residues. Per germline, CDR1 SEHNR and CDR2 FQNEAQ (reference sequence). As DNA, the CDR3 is TGTTCCAGCAGCTCGGTAGGCGAGACAAACTACGAGCAGTACTTC. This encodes CSSSSVGETNYEQYF.

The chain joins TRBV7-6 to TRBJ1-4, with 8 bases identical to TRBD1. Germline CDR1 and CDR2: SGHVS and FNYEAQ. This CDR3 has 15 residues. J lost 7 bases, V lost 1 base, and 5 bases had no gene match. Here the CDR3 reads CASSLETGGSEKLFF. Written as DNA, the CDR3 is TGTGCCAGCAGCTTAGAAACAGGGGGGAGTGAAAAACTGTTTTTT.

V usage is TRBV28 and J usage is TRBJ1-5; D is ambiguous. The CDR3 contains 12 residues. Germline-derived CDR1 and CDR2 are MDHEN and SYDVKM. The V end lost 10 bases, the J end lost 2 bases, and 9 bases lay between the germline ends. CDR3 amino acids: CATGSGNQPQHF. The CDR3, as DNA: TGTGCCACGGGTTCGGGCAATCAGCCCCAGCATTTT. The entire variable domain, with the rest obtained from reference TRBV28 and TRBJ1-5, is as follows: DVKVTQSSRYLVKRTGEKVFLECVQDMDHENMFWYRQDPGLGLRLIYFSYDVKMKEKGDIPEGYSVSREKKERFSLILESASTNQTSMYLCATGSGNQPQHFGDGTRLSIL.

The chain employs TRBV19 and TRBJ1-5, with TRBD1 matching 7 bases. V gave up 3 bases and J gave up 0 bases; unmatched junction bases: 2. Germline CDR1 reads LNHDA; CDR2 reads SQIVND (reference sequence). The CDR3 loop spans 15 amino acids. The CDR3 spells CASSMDRNSNQPQHF. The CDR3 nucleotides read TGTGCCAGTAGTATGGACAGGAATAGCAATCAGCCCCAGCATTTT.

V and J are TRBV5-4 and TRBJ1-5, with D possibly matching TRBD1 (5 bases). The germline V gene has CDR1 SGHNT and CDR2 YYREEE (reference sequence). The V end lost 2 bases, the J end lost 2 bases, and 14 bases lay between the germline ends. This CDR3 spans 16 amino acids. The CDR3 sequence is CASSLGQGICNQPQHF. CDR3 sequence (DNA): TGTGCCAGCAGCTTAGGGCAGGGAATATGCAATCAGCCCCAGCATTTT.

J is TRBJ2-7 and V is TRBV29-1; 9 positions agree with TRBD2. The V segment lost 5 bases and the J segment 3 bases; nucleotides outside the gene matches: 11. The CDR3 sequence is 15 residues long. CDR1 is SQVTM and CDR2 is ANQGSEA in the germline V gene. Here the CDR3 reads CSVLGRGSGSYEQYF. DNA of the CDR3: TGCAGCGTTCTAGGTAGGGGTAGCGGGAGCTACGAGCAGTACTTC.

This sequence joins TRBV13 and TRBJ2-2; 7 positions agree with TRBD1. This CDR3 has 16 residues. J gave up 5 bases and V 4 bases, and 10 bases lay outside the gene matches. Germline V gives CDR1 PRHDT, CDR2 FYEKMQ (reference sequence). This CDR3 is CASSSLQGVGTGELFF. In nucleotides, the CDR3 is TGTGCCAGCAGCTCACTCCAGGGGGTGGGTACCGGGGAGCTGTTTTTT.

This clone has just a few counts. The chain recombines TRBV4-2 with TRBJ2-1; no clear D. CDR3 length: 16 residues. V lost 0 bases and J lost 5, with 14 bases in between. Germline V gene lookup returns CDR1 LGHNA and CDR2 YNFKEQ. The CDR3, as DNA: TGTGCCAGCAGCCAAGAAGGCGGAAGAGGTAACAATGAGCAGTTCTTC. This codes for CASSQEGGRGNNEQFF.

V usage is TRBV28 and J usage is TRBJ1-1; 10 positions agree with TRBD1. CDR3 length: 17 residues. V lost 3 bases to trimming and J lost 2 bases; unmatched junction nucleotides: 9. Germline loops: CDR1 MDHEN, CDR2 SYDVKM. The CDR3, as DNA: TGTGCCAGCAGTTTGTACCCGCTGACAGGGGGCAACACTGAAGCTTTCTTT. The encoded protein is CASSLYPLTGGNTEAFF.

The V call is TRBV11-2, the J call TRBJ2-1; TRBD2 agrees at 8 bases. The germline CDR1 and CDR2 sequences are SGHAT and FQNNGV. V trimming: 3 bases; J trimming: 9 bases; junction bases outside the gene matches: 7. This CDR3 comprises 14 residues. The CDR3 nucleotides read TGTGCCAGCAGCTTGGGACTAGAGGTCGTTGAGCAGTTCTTC. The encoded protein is CASSLGLEVVEQFF.

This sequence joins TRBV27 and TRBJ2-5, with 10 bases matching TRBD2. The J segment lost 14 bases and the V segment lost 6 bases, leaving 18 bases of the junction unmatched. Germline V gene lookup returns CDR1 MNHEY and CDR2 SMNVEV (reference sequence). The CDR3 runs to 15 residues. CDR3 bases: TGTGCCAGCAGCCCTCAAGCGGGAGGGAGAGGAAGCGATTACTTC. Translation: CASSPQAGGRGSDYF.

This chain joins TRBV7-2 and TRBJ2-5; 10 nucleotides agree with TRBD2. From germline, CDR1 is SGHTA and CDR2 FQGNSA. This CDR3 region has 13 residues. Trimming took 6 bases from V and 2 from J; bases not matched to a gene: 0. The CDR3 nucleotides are TGTGCCAGCAGACTAGCGGGACAAGAGACCCAGTACTTC. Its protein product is CASRLAGQETQYF.

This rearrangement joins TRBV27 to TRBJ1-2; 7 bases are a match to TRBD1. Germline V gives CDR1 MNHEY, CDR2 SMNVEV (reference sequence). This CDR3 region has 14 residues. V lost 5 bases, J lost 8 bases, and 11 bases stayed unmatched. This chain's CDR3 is CASSVKTGWSGYTF. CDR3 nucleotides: TGTGCCAGCAGTGTCAAGACAGGGTGGAGCGGCTACACCTTC.